A selection of T cell receptor beta chains follows, all from one sample in a study of T cell repertoires in cytomegalovirus infection. The antigens of these receptors remain unknown. TCRdb re-called the reads through MiXCR, storing one row per CDR3 protein. Found here are a few hundred thousand distinct CDR3 sequences, about 33% of them singletons; the top ten hold under 20%. Sequencing used cultured PBMCs, obtained from culture after CMV antigen stimulation. These TCRs come from a human donor in good health (CMV status not recorded). Some clones in this sample may be carry-over from other donors' samples. Each CDR3 is given with its conserved first and last residue. The D gene is left open where the match is weak. Expanded clones are given a class, and other clones once, few, many or no size at all.

TRBJ2-1	TRBV6-5	TRBD2	few	CASSYGTSGYNEQFF	TGTGCCAGCAGTTACGGCACTAGCGGTTACAATGAGCAGTTCTTC
TRBJ1-2	TRBV30	-	few	CAWSQRSNYGYTF	TGTGCCTGGAGCCAGCGGTCTAACTATGGCTACACCTTC
TRBJ2-1	TRBV7-2	TRBD2	-	CASSFIGLQRTSGNEQFF	TGTGCCAGCAGCTTTATCGGCCTGCAAAGGACTAGCGGCAATGAGCAGTTCTTC
TRBJ1-4	TRBV19	-	-	CASNRRVGGEKLFF	TGTGCCAGTAATCGAAGGGTTGGCGGGGAAAAACTGTTTTTT
TRBJ2-6	TRBV7-2	-	many	CASSYQGSGANVLTF	TGTGCCAGCAGCTACCAGGGGTCTGGGGCCAACGTCCTGACTTTC
TRBJ2-1	TRBV28	TRBD2	few	CASSSPTSGYNEQFF	TGTGCCAGCAGTTCTCCGACTAGCGGGTACAATGAGCAGTTCTTC
TRBJ2-3	TRBV18	-	-	CASSPREGPTDTQYF	TGTGCCAGCTCACCACGAGAGGGGCCCACAGATACGCAGTATTTT
TRBJ2-5	TRBV19	-	-	CASSISFETQYF	TGTGCCAGTAGTATAAGCTTCGAGACCCAGTACTTC
TRBJ2-1	TRBV28	TRBD1	few	CATETGGGNEQFF	TGTGCCACTGAGACAGGGGGTGGCAATGAGCAGTTCTTC
TRBJ2-7	TRBV27	-	-	CASSSRRVDEQYF	TGTGCCAGCAGTTCTCGCAGGGTCGACGAGCAGTACTTC
TRBJ2-1	TRBV19	-	few	CASSIFSPDEQFF	TGTGCCAGTAGTATTTTTAGCCCCGATGAGCAGTTCTTC
TRBJ2-7	TRBV7-2	TRBD1	-	CASSLGTGGGYEQYF	TGTGCCAGCAGCTTAGGCACAGGGGGCGGATACGAGCAGTACTTC
TRBJ1-1	TRBV20-1	-	-	CSASGDNTEAFF	TGCAGTGCTTCCGGTGATAACACTGAAGCTTTCTTT
TRBJ2-1	TRBV27	TRBD2	-	CACRDRGFGERTSGRQNNEQFF	TGTGCCTGCCGGGACAGGGGGTTCGGTGAAAGGACTAGCGGGAGGCAAAACAATGAGCAGTTCTTC
TRBJ2-1	TRBV10-3	TRBD2	few	CAIGTSGGYNEQFF	TGTGCCATCGGAACTAGCGGGGGGTACAATGAGCAGTTCTTC
TRBJ2-5	TRBV11-2	TRBD2	-	CASRGLASETQYF	TGTGCCAGCAGGGGACTAGCTTCAGAGACCCAGTACTTC
TRBJ2-3	TRBV4-2	-	-	CASSQDFRGGTDTQYF	TGTGCCAGCAGCCAAGATTTTAGGGGGGGCACAGATACGCAGTATTTT
TRBJ1-1	TRBV11-2	-	-	CASSFYLTGNTEAFF	TGTGCCAGCAGCTTTTATCTGACGGGGAACACTGAAGCTTTCTTT
TRBJ2-5	TRBV29-1	TRBD2	-	CSVLIAGGPETQYF	TGCAGCGTTTTAATAGCGGGAGGGCCGGAGACCCAGTACTTC
TRBJ2-3	TRBV12-3/TRBV12-4	-	few	CASTPIAGLGGDTQYF	TGTGCCAGCACCCCTATCGCCGGACTAGGGGGGGATACGCAGTATTTT
TRBJ1-2	TRBV29-1	TRBD1	-	CSVEDTLTGGDGGYTF	TGCAGCGTTGAAGATACCCTAACAGGGGGCGACGGTGGCTACACCTTC
TRBJ2-5	TRBV12-3/TRBV12-4	-	-	CASSLPQPGGETQYF	TGTGCCAGCAGTTTACCGCAGCCTGGAGGGGAGACCCAGTACTTC
TRBJ2-3	TRBV5-5	-	-	CASSLVRITDTQYF	TGTGCCAGCAGCTTGGTTAGGATCACAGATACGCAGTATTTT
TRBJ2-1	TRBV12-5	-	-	CASGPTPGASYNEQFF	TGTGCTAGTGGGCCGACCCCAGGGGCATCCTACAATGAGCAGTTCTTC
TRBJ2-2	TRBV19	TRBD1	few	CASSSQMGQGNTGELFF	TGTGCCAGTAGTTCCCAAATGGGACAGGGAAACACCGGGGAGCTGTTTTTT
TRBJ1-3	TRBV18	TRBD1	-	CASSPGQGLNTIYF	TGTGCCAGCTCACCTGGACAGGGTCTAAACACCATATATTTT